This TCR beta chain was sequenced in a study of blood T cell repertoires in COVID-19. The CDR3 has 11 amino acids. Germline CDR1 and CDR2: SGHRS and YFSETQ. Deletions cut 0 bases from V and 10 bases from J, with 7 bases between. Using immunoSEQ multiplex PCR, the repertoire was profiled, and TCRdb retains in-frame clones only, with some absent. This sample carries 80,000 or so clones, 81% of them seen once, and the ten largest clones take roughly two fifths. The TCR originated in a man older than 75 with acute or convalescent COVID-19. Source material: peripheral blood. The V call is TRBV5-1, the J call TRBJ1-1, with D perhaps TRBD1 (6 bases). The CDR3 is CASSLEGVAFF. The CDR3 DNA is TGCGCCAGCAGCTTGGAGGGGGTAGCTTTCTTT.